This passage covers 23 T cell receptor beta chains from one sample sequenced in a study of cytomegalovirus exposure and HLA in healthy donors. In the PCR, 60 Vbeta and 13 Jbeta primers were used. Assay: immunoSEQ multiplex PCR; the TCRdb copy retains only in-frame clones and omits some. The data show about 160,000 clones, approximately 70% seen once. Sequences were obtained from PBMCs. The receptors shown here come from a man between 40 and 49 years old in good health and CMV-seropositive.

The V call is TRBV5-1, the J call TRBJ2-2, with D perhaps matching TRBD2 (7 bases). In germline, CDR1 is SGHRS, CDR2 YFSETQ. The CDR3 contains 15 residues. The V and J ends lost 2 bases and 6 bases respectively, with 14 bases between them. This CDR3 reads CASSLGGGTAGELFF. CDR3 DNA: TGCGCCAGCAGCTTAGGGGGAGGGACCGCCGGGGAGCTGTTTTTT.

The chain employs TRBV7-9 and TRBJ1-4; D possibly corresponds to TRBD1 (6 bases). Trimming took 5 bases from V and 6 from J, leaving 10 bases between them. Germline values: CDR1 SEHNR, CDR2 FQNEAQ (reference sequence). The CDR3 sequence is 13 residues long. Here the CDR3 reads CASSARQDEKLFF. The CDR3 DNA sequence: TGTGCCAGCAGCGCCCGACAGGATGAAAAACTGTTTTTT.

This clone was observed a handful of times. The rearrangement links TRBV5-1 to TRBJ2-5; D may be TRBD1 (5 bases). Germline assignment: CDR1 SGHRS and CDR2 YFSETQ. V was cut by 4 bases and J by 1 base, with 17 bases left in between. The CDR3 is 16 amino acids. The CDR3 reads CASSQPRYQGQETQYF. The DNA of the CDR3 is TGCGCCAGCAGCCAACCACGCTACCAGGGCCAAGAGACCCAGTACTTC.

The chain links TRBV4-1 to TRBJ2-6, with 7 nucleotides matching TRBD2. The CDR3 extends over 16 amino acids. With V trimmed by 4 bases and J by 2 bases, 5 bases remained unmatched. Germline V lookup: CDR1 MGHRA, CDR2 YSYEKL. CDR3 in amino acids: CASSRGGLAGANVLTF. The CDR3 DNA reads TGCGCCAGCAGCCGCGGGGGTTTGGCTGGGGCCAACGTCCTGACTTTC.

The chain combines TRBV5-1 with TRBJ2-5; 7 bases match TRBD2. The germline gives CDR1 SGHRS, CDR2 YFSETQ. This CDR3 region has 15 residues. Losses at the gene ends were 5 bases for V and 3 bases for J; bases not matched to a gene: 10. The CDR3, as DNA: TGCGCCAGCAGGCGGCGGGGGTGGTCAGAAGAGACCCAGTACTTC. Residues: CASRRRGWSEETQYF.

The V gene is TRBV4-3, the J gene TRBJ2-2, with 7 bases aligning to TRBD1. With 3 bases clipped from V and 4 bases from J, the junction kept 17 bases outside the gene matches. Germline V gene sequence: CDR1 LGHNA, CDR2 YSLEER. The CDR3 totals 19 residues. CDR3 sequence (DNA): TGCGCCAGCAGCCACATTCGAACCCAGGGGGTCCTCCCCACCGGGGAGCTGTTTTTT. Translation gives CASSHIRTQGVLPTGELFF.

The gene calls are TRBV28 and TRBJ1-5; D gene uncertain. Germline V gene sequence: CDR1 MDHEN, CDR2 SYDVKM. The CDR3 spans 12 residues. Trimming cost V 3 bases and J 11 bases, with 11 bases left between them. The CDR3 sequence is CASSFRGSAQHF. As DNA, the CDR3 is TGTGCCAGCAGTTTTCGAGGTTCGGCCCAGCATTTT.

This clone was seen a handful of times. This sequence joins TRBV2 and TRBJ1-3; D gene unclear. Per the germline V gene, CDR1 is SNHLY and CDR2 is FYNNEI. Trimming took 6 bases from V and 3 from J, leaving 6 bases between them. This CDR3 has 12 residues. CDR3 amino acids: CASRADGNTIYF. The CDR3 bases are TGTGCCAGCAGGGCGGATGGAAACACCATATATTTT.

The rearrangement links TRBV27 to TRBJ1-2, with D possibly TRBD1 on 5 matching bases. This CDR3 contains 15 residues. Looked up from germline, CDR1 is MNHEY and CDR2 is SMNVEV (reference sequence). V lost 8 bases, J lost 4 bases, and 20 bases lay in between. The CDR3 region is CASGGGRRTTYGYTF. CDR3 bases: TGTGCCAGCGGCGGGGGACGAAGGACAACCTATGGCTACACCTTC.

This chain connects TRBV5-6 to TRBJ1-6, with D perhaps matching TRBD1 (5 bases). Trimming left V 0 bases short and J 9 bases short, with 10 bases between. The germline gives CDR1 SGHDT, CDR2 YYEEEE. The CDR3 extends over 14 amino acids. This chain's CDR3 is CASSLVGVGSPLHF. For the CDR3, the DNA is TGTGCCAGCAGCTTGGTAGGGGTAGGTTCACCCCTCCACTTT.

This clone was seen once. This rearrangement joins TRBV25-1 to TRBJ1-2; D might be TRBD1 (5 bases). Germline V lookup: CDR1 MGHDK, CDR2 SYGVNS. V gave up 4 bases and J gave up 7 bases, with 10 bases separating them. This CDR3 has 12 amino acids. CDR3 in amino acids: CASSGGRSGYTF. The CDR3 region has the DNA TGTGCCAGCAGTGGGGGCAGGAGTGGCTACACCTTC.

This rearrangement joins TRBV7-8 to TRBJ1-2; 7 positions match TRBD1. The V gene end was trimmed by 5 bases and the J gene end by 7 bases; junction bases not matched to a gene: 10. Germline loops: CDR1 SGHVS, CDR2 FQNEAQ. CDR3 length equals 14 residues. CDR3 sequence (DNA): TGTGCCAGCAGCCTTTCCGGTGAGGGGGCTGGCTACACCTTC. It is translated as CASSLSGEGAGYTF.

This clone came up once. CDR3 bases: TGCGCCAGCAGCCAAGAATCCGCGAGCTCCTACGAGCAGTACTTC. Its protein product is CASSQESASSYEQYF. The rearrangement joins TRBV4-1 to TRBJ2-7; D is ambiguous. The CDR3 spans 15 residues. V lost 0 bases and J lost 0, with 9 bases in between. Germline V gives CDR1 MGHRA, CDR2 YSYEKL.

This clone showed up just a few times. The rearrangement joins TRBV30 to TRBJ1-3, with D possibly being TRBD1 (6 bases). The germline V and J ends were trimmed by 4 bases and 6 bases, with 13 bases remaining between them. The germline gives CDR1 GTSNPN, CDR2 SVGIG (reference sequence). This CDR3 comprises 13 residues. The CDR3, as DNA: TGTGCCTGGAATAGGGGGACCCAAAACACCATATATTTT. Translation gives CAWNRGTQNTIYF.

This rearrangement joins TRBV5-4 to TRBJ2-3, with 10 nucleotides matching TRBD1. This CDR3 contains 14 residues. Looked up from germline, CDR1 is SGHNT and CDR2 is YYREEE (reference sequence). V was pared by 4 bases and J by 6 bases, with 5 bases of the junction left unmatched. CDR3 region: CASSQGTGEDTQYF. The DNA for the CDR3 is TGTGCCAGCAGCCAAGGGACAGGGGAGGATACGCAGTATTTT.

The chain employs TRBV5-6 and TRBJ2-6; 9 bases align to TRBD1. V was pared by 6 bases and J by 3 bases, with 13 bases of the junction left unmatched. Per germline, CDR1 SGHDT and CDR2 YYEEEE. This CDR3 is built from 18 residues. CDR3 residues: CASTLPGRQGGGANVLTF. As DNA, the CDR3 is TGTGCCAGCACCCTACCAGGGAGACAGGGGGGTGGGGCCAACGTCCTGACTTTC.

V is TRBV30 and J is TRBJ2-2; 10 bases are shared with TRBD2. Germline V gives CDR1 GTSNPN, CDR2 SVGIG (reference sequence). This CDR3 has 15 residues. The V and J ends lost 5 bases and 0 bases, in that order; junction bases with no gene match: 3. CDR3 nucleotides: TGTGCCTGGGGGACTAGCGTTCCGAACACCGGGGAGCTGTTTTTT. Its protein product is CAWGTSVPNTGELFF.

This clone was observed a handful of times. The genes are TRBV18 and TRBJ1-1; no clear D gene. Germline CDR1 and CDR2: KGHSH and LQKENI. CDR3 length: 14 residues. With 3 bases removed from V and 5 bases from J, the gap between germline ends came to 13 bases. The CDR3 coding sequence is TGTGCCAGCTCACCCTCGGGAGGAGGGACTGAAGCTTTCTTT. As protein: CASSPSGGGTEAFF.

The count of this clone is one. This sequence joins TRBV28 and TRBJ1-1; 9 bases map to TRBD1. Germline-derived CDR1 and CDR2 are MDHEN and SYDVKM. CDR3 length: 16 amino acids. The trim removed 1 base at V and 10 bases at J, leaving 13 bases unmatched. The CDR3 nucleotides are TGTGCCAGCAGTTTATTGGGGGGGACGGACAGGGGAGGAGCTTTCTTT. This codes for CASSLLGGTDRGGAFF.

V gene TRBV15 combines with J gene TRBJ1-1, with D perhaps matching TRBD1 (5 bases). This CDR3 region has 14 residues. The germline V and J ends were trimmed by 1 base and 4 bases, with 10 bases remaining between them. From germline, CDR1 is LNHNV and CDR2 YYDKDF (reference sequence). CDR3 bases: TGTGCCACCAGCAGAGTGGGGCTGGGCACTGAAGCTTTCTTT. Its protein is CATSRVGLGTEAFF.

The J gene is TRBJ1-2, the V gene TRBV6-6, with no clear D. Germline-derived CDR1 and CDR2 are MNHNY and SVGAGI (reference sequence). The CDR3 is 11 residues long. The V gene lost 8 bases and the J gene lost 8 bases, with 12 bases spanning the gap. CDR3 amino acids: CASAVNAGYTF. The CDR3 coding sequence is TGTGCCAGCGCCGTCAACGCGGGCTACACCTTC.

This chain joins TRBV13 and TRBJ2-1; D is perhaps TRBD1 (7 bases). Between the trimmed V and J ends, which lost 2 bases and 3 bases, there was a span of 14 bases. Germline V gene lookup returns CDR1 PRHDT and CDR2 FYEKMQ (reference sequence). The CDR3 covers 16 residues. As DNA, the CDR3 is TGTGCCAGCAGCTTATCCAGGGGGGCCGGCTACAATGAGCAGTTCTTC. Its translation is CASSLSRGAGYNEQFF.

This chain links TRBV5-1 with TRBJ2-1, with D unclear. The CDR3 totals 15 residues. Trimming left V 0 bases short and J 0 bases short, with 7 bases between. Germline CDR1 reads SGHRS; CDR2 reads YFSETQ. CDR3 sequence (DNA): TGCGCCAGCAGCTTGGAGTGGAGCTCCTACAATGAGCAGTTCTTC. Amino acids: CASSLEWSSYNEQFF.